This T cell receptor (beta chain) is from a study of chemoradiotherapy in HPV16-positive cancers. This clone has a single count. TCRdb's table, derived via immunoSEQ multiplex PCR, lists solely in-frame clones and lacks some. Of about 68,000 clones in the sample, 85% to 90% are singletons; the top ten hold 4.2%. Germline V gives CDR1 SGHTS, CDR2 YDEGEE. The CDR3 has 13 amino acids. V dropped 5 bases and J dropped 5; count of bases not matched to a gene: 6. This TCR was sampled from a human donor with HPV-associated anogenital cancer. The sample was blood, taken from a patient who underwent chemoradiotherapy. The chain has TRBV5-8 and TRBJ2-7; 8 bases fit TRBD1. The DNA of the CDR3 is TGTGCCAGCAGGGACAGGGAAGCCCACGAGCAGTACTTC. Translating it yields CASRDREAHEQYF.